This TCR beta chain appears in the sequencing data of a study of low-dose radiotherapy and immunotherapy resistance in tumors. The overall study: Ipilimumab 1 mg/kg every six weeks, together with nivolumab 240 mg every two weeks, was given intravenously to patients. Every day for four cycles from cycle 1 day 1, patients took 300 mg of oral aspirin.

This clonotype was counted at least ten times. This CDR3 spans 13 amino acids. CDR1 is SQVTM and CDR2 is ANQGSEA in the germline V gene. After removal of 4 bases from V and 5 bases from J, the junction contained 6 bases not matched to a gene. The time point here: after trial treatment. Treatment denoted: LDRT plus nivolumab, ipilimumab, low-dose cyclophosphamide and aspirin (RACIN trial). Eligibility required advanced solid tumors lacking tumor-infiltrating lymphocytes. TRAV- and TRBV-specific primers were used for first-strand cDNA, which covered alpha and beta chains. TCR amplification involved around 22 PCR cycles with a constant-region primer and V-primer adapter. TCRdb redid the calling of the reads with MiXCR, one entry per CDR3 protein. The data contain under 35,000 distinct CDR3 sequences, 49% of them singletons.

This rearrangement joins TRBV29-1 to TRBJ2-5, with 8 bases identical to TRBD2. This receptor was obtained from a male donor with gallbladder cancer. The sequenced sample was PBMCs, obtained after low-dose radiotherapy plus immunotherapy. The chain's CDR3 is CSVAPGLGETQYF. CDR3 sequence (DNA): TGCAGCGTTGCTCCGGGACTAGGGGAGACCCAGTACTTC.